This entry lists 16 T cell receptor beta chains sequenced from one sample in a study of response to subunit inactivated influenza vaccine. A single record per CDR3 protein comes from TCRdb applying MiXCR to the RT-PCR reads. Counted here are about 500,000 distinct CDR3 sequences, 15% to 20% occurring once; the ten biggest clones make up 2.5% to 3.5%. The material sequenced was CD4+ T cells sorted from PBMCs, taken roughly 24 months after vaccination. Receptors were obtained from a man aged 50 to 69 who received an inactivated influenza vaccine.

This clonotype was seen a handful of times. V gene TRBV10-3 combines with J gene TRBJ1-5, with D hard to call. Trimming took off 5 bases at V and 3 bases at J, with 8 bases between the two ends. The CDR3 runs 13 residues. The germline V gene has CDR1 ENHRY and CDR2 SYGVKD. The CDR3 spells CAISLSYNQPQHF. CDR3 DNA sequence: TGTGCCATCAGTTTATCTTACAATCAGCCCCAGCATTTT.

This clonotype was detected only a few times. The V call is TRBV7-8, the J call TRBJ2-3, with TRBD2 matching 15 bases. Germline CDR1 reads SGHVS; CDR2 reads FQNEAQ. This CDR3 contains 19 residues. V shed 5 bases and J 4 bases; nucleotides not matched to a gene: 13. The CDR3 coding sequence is TGTGCCAGCAGCCGCCGGACTAGCGGGGGGGCCGGTCTGGCAGATACGCAGTATTTT. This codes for CASSRRTSGGAGLADTQYF.

The CDR3 nucleotides read TGTGCCAGCACCCCGGCAGCTAACTATGGCTACACCTTC. Translation gives CASTPAANYGYTF. This chain connects TRBV6-1 to TRBJ1-2; D not certain. The CDR3 totals 13 residues. Germline V CDR1 and CDR2: MNHNS, SASEGT. V dropped 7 bases and J dropped 0 bases, with 9 bases sitting between them.

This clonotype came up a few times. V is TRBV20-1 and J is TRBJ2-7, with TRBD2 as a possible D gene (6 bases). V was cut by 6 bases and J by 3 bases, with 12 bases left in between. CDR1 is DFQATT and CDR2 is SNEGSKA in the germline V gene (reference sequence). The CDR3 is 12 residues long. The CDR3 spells CSAGTLYYEQYF. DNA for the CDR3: TGCAGTGCCGGGACTCTGTACTACGAGCAGTACTTC.

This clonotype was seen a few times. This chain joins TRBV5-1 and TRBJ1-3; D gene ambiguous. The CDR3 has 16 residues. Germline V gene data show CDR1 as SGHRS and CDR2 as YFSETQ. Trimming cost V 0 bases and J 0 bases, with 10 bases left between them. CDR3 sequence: CASSLAGRTSGNTIYF. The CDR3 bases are TGCGCCAGCAGCTTGGCTGGACGGACCTCTGGAAACACCATATATTTT.

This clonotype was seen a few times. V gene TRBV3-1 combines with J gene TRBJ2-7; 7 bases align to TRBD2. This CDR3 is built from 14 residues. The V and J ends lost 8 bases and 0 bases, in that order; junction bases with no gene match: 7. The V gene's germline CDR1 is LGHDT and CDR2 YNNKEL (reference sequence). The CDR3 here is CASGRDLSSYEQYF. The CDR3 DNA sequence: TGTGCCAGCGGGAGGGACTTGAGCTCCTACGAGCAGTACTTC.

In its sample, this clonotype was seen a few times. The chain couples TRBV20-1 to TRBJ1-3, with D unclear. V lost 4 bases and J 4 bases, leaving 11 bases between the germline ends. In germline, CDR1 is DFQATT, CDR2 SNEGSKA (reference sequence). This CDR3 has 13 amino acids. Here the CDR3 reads CSAKAPEGNTIYF. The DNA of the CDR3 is TGCAGTGCTAAGGCCCCCGAGGGAAACACCATATATTTT.

The CDR3 loop is CSAEGTNSYEQYF. The CDR3 DNA follows: TGCAGTGCCGAGGGGACAAACTCCTACGAGCAGTACTTC. V and J are TRBV20-1 and TRBJ2-7, with D possibly being TRBD1 (6 bases). From germline, CDR1 is DFQATT and CDR2 SNEGSKA (reference sequence). The CDR3 is 13 amino acids. Trimming pared 6 bases from V and 0 bases from J, leaving 12 bases between.

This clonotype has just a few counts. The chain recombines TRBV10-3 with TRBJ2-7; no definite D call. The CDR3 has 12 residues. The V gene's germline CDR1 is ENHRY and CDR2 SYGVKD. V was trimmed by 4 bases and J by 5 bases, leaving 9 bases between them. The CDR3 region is CAISGSSNEQYF. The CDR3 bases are TGTGCCATCAGTGGATCGAGCAACGAGCAGTACTTC.

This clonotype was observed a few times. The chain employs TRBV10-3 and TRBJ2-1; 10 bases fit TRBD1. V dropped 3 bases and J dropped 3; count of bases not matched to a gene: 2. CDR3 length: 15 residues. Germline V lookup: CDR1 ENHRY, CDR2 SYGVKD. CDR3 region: CAISDRDRGYNEQFF. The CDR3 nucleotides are TGTGCCATCAGTGACCGGGACAGGGGCTACAATGAGCAGTTCTTC.

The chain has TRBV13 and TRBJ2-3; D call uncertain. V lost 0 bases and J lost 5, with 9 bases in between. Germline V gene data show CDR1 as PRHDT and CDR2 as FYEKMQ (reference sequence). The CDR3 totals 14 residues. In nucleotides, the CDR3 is TGTGCCAGCAGCTTAGGCCCGGTCCTAGATACGCAGTATTTT. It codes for CASSLGPVLDTQYF. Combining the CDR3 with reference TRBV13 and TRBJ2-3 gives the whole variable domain AAGVIQSPRHLIKEKRETATLKCYPIPRHDTVYWYQQGPGQDPQFLISFYEKMQSDKGSIPDRFSAQQFSDYHSELNMSSLELGDSALYFCASSLGPVLDTQYFGPGTRLTVL.

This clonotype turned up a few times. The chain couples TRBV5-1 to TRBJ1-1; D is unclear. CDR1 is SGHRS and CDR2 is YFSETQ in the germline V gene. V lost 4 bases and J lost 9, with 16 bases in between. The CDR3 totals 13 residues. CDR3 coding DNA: TGCGCCAGCAGCCCCTCCGGCCCTTCCAAAGCTTTCTTT. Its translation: CASSPSGPSKAFF.

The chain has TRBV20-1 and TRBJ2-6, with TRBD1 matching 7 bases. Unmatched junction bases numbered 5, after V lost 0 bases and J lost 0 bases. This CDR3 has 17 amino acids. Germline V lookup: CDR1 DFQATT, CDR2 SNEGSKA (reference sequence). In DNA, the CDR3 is TGCAGTGCTAGAGAGGCAGGGGGTAACTCTGGGGCCAACGTCCTGACTTTC. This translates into CSAREAGGNSGANVLTF.

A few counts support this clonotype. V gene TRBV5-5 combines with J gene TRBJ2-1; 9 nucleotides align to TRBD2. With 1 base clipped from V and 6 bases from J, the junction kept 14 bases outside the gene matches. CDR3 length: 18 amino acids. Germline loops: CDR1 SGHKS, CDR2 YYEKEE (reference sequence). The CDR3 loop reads CASSLYALEAGGPNEQFF. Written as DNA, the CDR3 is TGTGCCAGCAGCTTGTACGCTTTAGAAGCGGGAGGCCCCAATGAGCAGTTCTTC.

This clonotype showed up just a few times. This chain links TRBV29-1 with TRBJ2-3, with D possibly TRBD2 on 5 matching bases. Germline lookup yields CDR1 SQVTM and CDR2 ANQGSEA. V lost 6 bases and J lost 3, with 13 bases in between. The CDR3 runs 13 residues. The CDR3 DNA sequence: TGCAGCGTCAAAACTAGTTATACAGATACGCAGTATTTT. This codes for CSVKTSYTDTQYF.

CDR3 sequence: CASSEMDEQFF. The CDR3 nucleotides read TGTGCCAGCAGTGAAATGGATGAGCAGTTCTTC. J is TRBJ2-1 and V is TRBV2, with D unclear. Germline loops: CDR1 SNHLY, CDR2 FYNNEI. V dropped 2 bases and J dropped 8 bases, with 4 bases sitting between them. CDR3 size: 11 residues.